These T cell receptor beta chains were read from a single sample in a study of blood T cell repertoires in COVID-19. Some clones are missing from TCRdb's copy, which holds only in-frame ones; the method was immunoSEQ multiplex PCR. This sample has about 64,000 clones, with more than 70% found just once. The sequenced sample was peripheral blood. Receptors originate from a man aged 65 to 85 with acute or convalescent COVID-19. Both conserved end residues are part of each CDR3. The D gene is left open where the match is weak. Size tells how often a clone was seen (once, few, many) or the class of an expanded clone, and some rows leave it out.

>-|TRBJ2-7|-|TRBV21-1
CASSLRPGGPSYEQYF
TGTGCCAGCAGCCTCAGGCCAGGGGGGCCCTCCTACGAGCAGTACTTC
>-|TRBJ2-7|-|TRBV5-1
CASRSTTGYEQYF
TGCGCCAGCAGATCGACGACAGGCTACGAGCAGTACTTC
>-|TRBJ1-2|few|TRBV5-6
CASSSKGFGYTF
TGTGCCAGCAGCTCTAAGGGGTTTGGCTACACCTTC
>-|TRBJ2-3|-|TRBV30
CAGHTDTQYF
TGTGCCGGACACACAGATACGCAGTATTTT
>TRBD1|TRBJ1-6|few|TRBV12-3/TRBV12-4
CASKIDRDSPLHF
TGTGCCAGCAAAATAGACAGGGATTCACCCCTCCACTTT
>-|TRBJ1-2|once|TRBV13
CASSLGRRGNFFF
TGTGCCAGCAGCTTAGGCCGGCGGGGGAACTTCTTCTTC
>TRBD1|TRBJ2-5|-|TRBV6-5
CASSFNRGAFQETQYF
TGTGCCAGCAGTTTCAACAGGGGAGCGTTTCAAGAGACCCAGTACTTC
>-|TRBJ1-1|-|TRBV2
CASSGRDRTNTEAFF
TGTGCCAGCAGTGGAAGAGACAGGACGAACACTGAAGCTTTCTTT
>-|TRBJ2-3|-|TRBV7-2
CASSFRLGAGSTDTQYF
TGTGCCAGCAGCTTCCGTTTGGGGGCCGGAAGCACAGATACGCAGTATTTT
>-|TRBJ2-7|-|TRBV15
CATSNRGLGVSYEQYF
TGTGCCACCTCTAACCGGGGACTGGGAGTGTCCTACGAGCAGTACTTC
>-|TRBJ2-2|-|TRBV7-3
CASRQGNTGELFF
TGTGCCAGCAGGCAGGGGAACACCGGGGAGCTGTTTTTT
>-|TRBJ1-2|-|TRBV4-2
CASSQGSPRGDYGYTF
TGTGCCAGCAGCCAAGGGTCCCCGCGGGGAGACTATGGCTACACCTTC
>-|TRBJ1-5|-|TRBV27
CASKQHSNQPQHF
TGTGCCAGCAAACAGCATAGCAATCAGCCCCAGCATTTT
>-|TRBJ2-2|few|TRBV3-1/TRBV3-2
CASSRRQAMNTGELFF
TGTGCCAGCAGCCGCCGACAGGCTATGAACACCGGGGAGCTGTTTTTT
>-|TRBJ1-6|few|TRBV18
CASSPWGDNSPLHF
TGTGCCAGCTCACCATGGGGGGATAATTCACCCCTCCACTTT